A selection of T cell receptor beta chains follows, all from one sample in a study of chemoradiotherapy in HPV16-positive cancers. Measured with immunoSEQ multiplex PCR; TCRdb has only the in-frame clones, and not every one. The sample records about 7,800 clones, around two thirds being singletons. This sample was obtained from a patient who underwent chemoradiotherapy. The receptors stem from a human donor with HPV-associated anogenital cancer. Both conserved end residues are part of each CDR3. Fields, in order: CDR3 DNA, CDR3 protein, D gene, CDR3 length, clone size, V gene, J gene. A D gene is named only where the DNA matches it firmly. Clone size appears in some rows only: once, few, many, or a class for an expanded clone.

CDR3nt: TGTGCCAGCAGCTTACGGTTAGCGGGGGCTTACAATGAGCAGTTCTTC
CDR3aa: CASSLRLAGAYNEQFF
d_gene: TRBD2
len: 16
abundance: NA
v_gene: TRBV7-9
j_gene: TRBJ2-1

CDR3nt: TGTGCCAGCAGCGCACATACGACACTCGGCTACACCTTC
CDR3aa: CASSAHTTLGYTF
d_gene: NA
len: 13
abundance: NA
v_gene: TRBV7-2
j_gene: TRBJ1-2

CDR3nt: TGTGCCACCATCGGGAACACTGAAGCTTTCTTT
CDR3aa: CATIGNTEAFF
d_gene: NA
len: 11
abundance: hyperexpanded
v_gene: TRBV27
j_gene: TRBJ1-1

CDR3nt: TGCGCCAGCAGCCAAGAGAACGGCCGGTACACCGGGGAGCTGTTTTTT
CDR3aa: CASSQENGRYTGELFF
d_gene: NA
len: 16
abundance: few
v_gene: TRBV4-1
j_gene: TRBJ2-2

CDR3nt: TGTGCCAGCAGCTTAGAGCGGACTAGCGGGAGCAACAATGAGCAGTTCTTC
CDR3aa: CASSLERTSGSNNEQFF
d_gene: TRBD2
len: 17
abundance: few
v_gene: TRBV7-9
j_gene: TRBJ2-1

CDR3nt: TGTGCCAGCAGCTTAACGGGGGGGGCGGCAGATACGCAGTATTTT
CDR3aa: CASSLTGGAADTQYF
d_gene: TRBD2
len: 15
abundance: NA
v_gene: TRBV11-2
j_gene: TRBJ2-3

CDR3nt: TGTGCCAGCAGACGGATGAACACTGAAGCTTTCTTT
CDR3aa: CASRRMNTEAFF
d_gene: NA
len: 12
abundance: NA
v_gene: TRBV25-1
j_gene: TRBJ1-1

CDR3nt: TGTGCCAGCAGCTTAGACCCCACTAGCGGGCGCGCCCTCTTC
CDR3aa: CASSLDPTSGRALF
d_gene: TRBD2
len: 14
abundance: NA
v_gene: TRBV11-3
j_gene: TRBJ2-1

CDR3nt: TGCGCCAGCAGCATGGCCGGCGATCAGCCCCAGCATTTT
CDR3aa: CASSMAGDQPQHF
d_gene: NA
len: 13
abundance: NA
v_gene: TRBV4-3
j_gene: TRBJ1-5

CDR3nt: TGTGCCAGCAGCGGCGGGGGGGTTCTGGTCGAGACCCAGTACTTC
CDR3aa: CASSGGGVLVETQYF
d_gene: TRBD2
len: 15
abundance: NA
v_gene: TRBV7-2
j_gene: TRBJ2-5

CDR3nt: TGTGCCGGGGGGTCTCTAATAAGGGGGGCGAAGTTCTTC
CDR3aa: CAGGSLIRGAKFF
d_gene: NA
len: 13
abundance: NA
v_gene: TRBV28
j_gene: TRBJ2-1

CDR3nt: TGTGCCAGCAGCGTAGGGGGGACTAGCCAATACAATGAGCAGTTCTTC
CDR3aa: CASSVGGTSQYNEQFF
d_gene: TRBD2
len: 16
abundance: NA
v_gene: TRBV9
j_gene: TRBJ2-1

CDR3nt: TGTGCCAGCAGCTTTCAATGGGGCGGGGAGCTGTTTTTT
CDR3aa: CASSFQWGGELFF
d_gene: NA
len: 13
abundance: NA
v_gene: TRBV7-2
j_gene: TRBJ2-2

CDR3nt: TGTGCCAGCAGCCCAGCGGGGGCTCAGCCCCAGCATTTT
CDR3aa: CASSPAGAQPQHF
d_gene: NA
len: 13
abundance: NA
v_gene: TRBV9
j_gene: TRBJ1-5

CDR3nt: TGTGCCAGCAGTCGGGACAAGCCAAATTCACCCCTCCACTTT
CDR3aa: CASSRDKPNSPLHF
d_gene: NA
len: 14
abundance: NA
v_gene: TRBV19
j_gene: TRBJ1-6

CDR3nt: TGTGCCAGCTTTGGGACGAACACTGAAGCTTTCTTT
CDR3aa: CASFGTNTEAFF
d_gene: NA
len: 12
abundance: NA
v_gene: TRBV6-5
j_gene: TRBJ1-1

CDR3nt: TGTGCCATCATGATCCCCACTCAAGGAAACACCATATATTTT
CDR3aa: CAIMIPTQGNTIYF
d_gene: NA
len: 14
abundance: NA
v_gene: TRBV10-3
j_gene: TRBJ1-3

CDR3nt: TGTGCCAGCAGCTTGGGTACGGCGTGGAACACCGGGGAGCTGTTTTTT
CDR3aa: CASSLGTAWNTGELFF
d_gene: NA
len: 16
abundance: NA
v_gene: TRBV5-8
j_gene: TRBJ2-2

CDR3nt: TGTGCCAGCAACAAACAGCCTACTAATGAAAAACTGTTTTTT
CDR3aa: CASNKQPTNEKLFF
d_gene: NA
len: 14
abundance: once
v_gene: TRBV28
j_gene: TRBJ1-4

CDR3nt: TGCGCCAGCAGACAAGCCCCTAGCGGGAGTCCCCATGAGCAGTTCTTC
CDR3aa: CASRQAPSGSPHEQFF
d_gene: TRBD2
len: 16
abundance: NA
v_gene: TRBV4-1
j_gene: TRBJ2-1

CDR3nt: TGTGCCAGCAGCGCAGTCTTCTCGTCTCAGTCTCAGCCTAACACTGAAGCTTTCTTT
CDR3aa: CASSAVFSSQSQPNTEAFF
d_gene: NA
len: 19
abundance: NA
v_gene: TRBV9
j_gene: TRBJ1-1

CDR3nt: TGTGCCAGCAGCTTAGAGGGCCGGGGTCGCGAGCAGTACTTC
CDR3aa: CASSLEGRGREQYF
d_gene: NA
len: 14
abundance: NA
v_gene: TRBV7-9
j_gene: TRBJ2-7

CDR3nt: TGTGCCAGCAGTCAACAGGAATTGCGCGGCTACACCTTC
CDR3aa: CASSQQELRGYTF
d_gene: NA
len: 13
abundance: NA
v_gene: TRBV6-6
j_gene: TRBJ1-2

CDR3nt: TGTGCCAGCGCCCATTTTAACGGGAATGAGCAGTTCTTC
CDR3aa: CASAHFNGNEQFF
d_gene: NA
len: 13
abundance: NA
v_gene: TRBV7-6
j_gene: TRBJ2-1

CDR3nt: TGCGCCAGCAGCCAAGAGGGGCAGGATCGGCAGCCCCAGCATTTT
CDR3aa: CASSQEGQDRQPQHF
d_gene: NA
len: 15
abundance: few
v_gene: TRBV4-1
j_gene: TRBJ1-5

CDR3nt: TGCAGTGCTGGGGACAGCACTGAAGCTTTCTTT
CDR3aa: CSAGDSTEAFF
d_gene: TRBD1
len: 11
abundance: few
v_gene: TRBV20-1
j_gene: TRBJ1-1

CDR3nt: TGTGCCAGCACTCCGGGGCTTTTCAGGGGGATTGCTGAAAAACTGTTTTTT
CDR3aa: CASTPGLFRGIAEKLFF
d_gene: TRBD1
len: 17
abundance: NA
v_gene: TRBV2
j_gene: TRBJ1-4

CDR3nt: TGTGCCAGCAGCTTACGGGGTAGCGGGAGGCAATACAATGAGCAGTTCTTC
CDR3aa: CASSLRGSGRQYNEQFF
d_gene: TRBD2
len: 17
abundance: NA
v_gene: TRBV7-9
j_gene: TRBJ2-1

CDR3nt: TGTGCCATCAGTGAACCGGGACAGACTAACTATGGCTACACCTTC
CDR3aa: CAISEPGQTNYGYTF
d_gene: TRBD1
len: 15
abundance: NA
v_gene: TRBV10-3
j_gene: TRBJ1-2

CDR3nt: TGTGCCTGGAGTGTACGAGACAGTCTTCATCAGCCCCAGCATTTT
CDR3aa: CAWSVRDSLHQPQHF
d_gene: NA
len: 15
abundance: NA
v_gene: TRBV30
j_gene: TRBJ1-5

CDR3nt: TGTGCCAGCAGCGGAGGGACAGGGGGGAAAACAGATACGCAGTATTTT
CDR3aa: CASSGGTGGKTDTQYF
d_gene: TRBD1
len: 16
abundance: NA
v_gene: TRBV9
j_gene: TRBJ2-3

CDR3nt: TGTGCCAGCAGTTTGATAGCGGGTAGCTCCTACAATGAGCAGTTCTTC
CDR3aa: CASSLIAGSSYNEQFF
d_gene: TRBD2
len: 16
abundance: few
v_gene: TRBV5-4
j_gene: TRBJ2-1

CDR3nt: TGTGCCAGCAGCTGGGACGAAGCTTTCTTT
CDR3aa: CASSWDEAFF
d_gene: NA
len: 10
abundance: NA
v_gene: TRBV6-1
j_gene: TRBJ1-1

CDR3nt: TGTGCCAGCAGCCGACTTGGGGCCTACGAGCAGTACTTC
CDR3aa: CASSRLGAYEQYF
d_gene: NA
len: 13
abundance: NA
v_gene: TRBV5-5
j_gene: TRBJ2-7

CDR3nt: TGTGCCAGCAGCAAAGGACCCCTCTCCCCCGAGCAGTACTTC
CDR3aa: CASSKGPLSPEQYF
d_gene: NA
len: 14
abundance: NA
v_gene: TRBV21-1
j_gene: TRBJ2-7

CDR3nt: TGTGCCAGCAGCCGTCGGGGGGCTAACACCGGGGAGCTGTTTTTT
CDR3aa: CASSRRGANTGELFF
d_gene: NA
len: 15
abundance: NA
v_gene: TRBV5-6
j_gene: TRBJ2-2

CDR3nt: TGTGCCAGCAGTGAATCTCAGGGGGGGGAGACCCAGTACTTC
CDR3aa: CASSESQGGETQYF
d_gene: NA
len: 14
abundance: once
v_gene: TRBV6-1
j_gene: TRBJ2-5

CDR3nt: TGCAGCGTCTCACCCGGGGGGGGAATTAGTGGCAATCAGCCCCAGCATTTT
CDR3aa: CSVSPGGGISGNQPQHF
d_gene: NA
len: 17
abundance: NA
v_gene: TRBV29-1
j_gene: TRBJ1-5

CDR3nt: TGTGCCTGGACTCCCCTAGGGGGGGGCCTTGGCTACACCTTC
CDR3aa: CAWTPLGGGLGYTF
d_gene: NA
len: 14
abundance: NA
v_gene: TRBV30
j_gene: TRBJ1-2

CDR3nt: TGTGCCAGCAGTTCAAGCGACATTAGTACTGAAGCTTTCTTT
CDR3aa: CASSSSDISTEAFF
d_gene: NA
len: 14
abundance: once
v_gene: TRBV6-6
j_gene: TRBJ1-1

CDR3nt: TGTGCCAGCAAATCGAGGGGGACTAGCGCTAGAGGGGGGCAGTTCTTC
CDR3aa: CASKSRGTSARGGQFF
d_gene: TRBD2
len: 16
abundance: NA
v_gene: TRBV25-1
j_gene: TRBJ2-1

CDR3nt: TGTGCCTGGAGTGAACCACGGGGGGGCTTTTCCCATGAGCAGTTCTTC
CDR3aa: CAWSEPRGGFSHEQFF
d_gene: TRBD2
len: 16
abundance: few
v_gene: TRBV30
j_gene: TRBJ2-1

CDR3nt: TGTGCCAGCAGCGTAGGGGGCACCGGGGAGCTGTTTTTT
CDR3aa: CASSVGGTGELFF
d_gene: NA
len: 13
abundance: NA
v_gene: TRBV9
j_gene: TRBJ2-2

CDR3nt: TGCAGCGTTGATAGTGGGACACCAAATCAGCCCCAGCATTTT
CDR3aa: CSVDSGTPNQPQHF
d_gene: NA
len: 14
abundance: NA
v_gene: TRBV29-1
j_gene: TRBJ1-5

CDR3nt: TGTGCCAGCAGTGCTAACAGGGAGTGGGAAAAACTGTTTTTT
CDR3aa: CASSANREWEKLFF
d_gene: NA
len: 14
abundance: NA
v_gene: TRBV2
j_gene: TRBJ1-4

CDR3nt: TGCGCCAGCAGCCAAGCCCGGGCCGCCCCCAGCCCCCAGCATTTT
CDR3aa: CASSQARAAPSPQHF
d_gene: NA
len: 15
abundance: NA
v_gene: TRBV4-3
j_gene: TRBJ1-5

CDR3nt: TGTGCCAGCAGCTTAATCTTCTCGGGTGGAGGGAACACTGAAGCTTTCTTT
CDR3aa: CASSLIFSGGGNTEAFF
d_gene: NA
len: 17
abundance: NA
v_gene: TRBV11-3
j_gene: TRBJ1-1

CDR3nt: TGTGCCAGCAGCCAAGACGGTTTGACTAATGAAAAACTGTTTTTT
CDR3aa: CASSQDGLTNEKLFF
d_gene: NA
len: 15
abundance: few
v_gene: TRBV16
j_gene: TRBJ1-4

CDR3nt: TGTGCCAGCAGTTTAGGGAGACTAGCGGGAGAGAACATTCAGTACTTC
CDR3aa: CASSLGRLAGENIQYF
d_gene: TRBD2
len: 16
abundance: NA
v_gene: TRBV28
j_gene: TRBJ2-4

CDR3nt: TGCGCCAGCAGCCAAAACCCTAGGTTGGGCGGGGAGCTGTTTTTT
CDR3aa: CASSQNPRLGGELFF
d_gene: NA
len: 15
abundance: NA
v_gene: TRBV4-3
j_gene: TRBJ2-2

CDR3nt: TGTGCCAGCTCACCAGGGACAGCGAACTATGGCTACACCTTC
CDR3aa: CASSPGTANYGYTF
d_gene: TRBD1
len: 14
abundance: once
v_gene: TRBV18
j_gene: TRBJ1-2

CDR3nt: TGTGCCAGCAGCTTGGGGCGCTATCAGCCCCAGCATTTT
CDR3aa: CASSLGRYQPQHF
d_gene: NA
len: 13
abundance: NA
v_gene: TRBV5-6
j_gene: TRBJ1-5